The 2 T cell receptor beta chains below all came from one sample that was sequenced in a study of tumor and adjacent non-tumor tissue in lung cancer. No cell sorting was done before RNA was extracted from the tissue. This non-tumor lung sample came from over 3 cm beyond the tumor edge. A modified ARM-PCR protocol with three rounds of nested PCR amplified TCRbeta. From the multiplex PCR reads, TCRdb called clonotypes with MiXCR, one entry per CDR3 protein. The table shows tens of thousands of distinct CDR3 sequences, with roughly three fifths occurring only once. The sample was distant non-tumor lung tissue. Receptor source: a woman in her thirties or forties with non-small cell lung cancer.

Note on this clonotype: At one boundary the junction diverges from the germline segment, which might be a read error. The chain employs TRBV11-2 and TRBJ2-6, with D possibly being TRBD1 (5 bases). CDR3 length: 16 amino acids. CDR1 is SGHAT, CDR2 FQNNGV, per germline. The CDR3 DNA reads TGTGCCACCAGCTTGTCAGACCTCTCTGGGGCCAACGTCCCGACTTTC. Translating it yields CATSLSDLSGANVPTF.

Within the sample, this clonotype is large. V and J are TRBV7-9 and TRBJ2-3; 7 nucleotides align to TRBD1. CDR1 SEHNR and CDR2 FQNEAQ come from the germline V gene (reference sequence). Trimming took 5 bases from V and 0 from J; bases not matched to a gene: 8. CDR3 length: 16 amino acids. The DNA for the CDR3 is TGTGCCAGCAGCGGCCCGGGACAGCGAAGCACAGATACGCAGTATTTT. As protein: CASSGPGQRSTDTQYF.